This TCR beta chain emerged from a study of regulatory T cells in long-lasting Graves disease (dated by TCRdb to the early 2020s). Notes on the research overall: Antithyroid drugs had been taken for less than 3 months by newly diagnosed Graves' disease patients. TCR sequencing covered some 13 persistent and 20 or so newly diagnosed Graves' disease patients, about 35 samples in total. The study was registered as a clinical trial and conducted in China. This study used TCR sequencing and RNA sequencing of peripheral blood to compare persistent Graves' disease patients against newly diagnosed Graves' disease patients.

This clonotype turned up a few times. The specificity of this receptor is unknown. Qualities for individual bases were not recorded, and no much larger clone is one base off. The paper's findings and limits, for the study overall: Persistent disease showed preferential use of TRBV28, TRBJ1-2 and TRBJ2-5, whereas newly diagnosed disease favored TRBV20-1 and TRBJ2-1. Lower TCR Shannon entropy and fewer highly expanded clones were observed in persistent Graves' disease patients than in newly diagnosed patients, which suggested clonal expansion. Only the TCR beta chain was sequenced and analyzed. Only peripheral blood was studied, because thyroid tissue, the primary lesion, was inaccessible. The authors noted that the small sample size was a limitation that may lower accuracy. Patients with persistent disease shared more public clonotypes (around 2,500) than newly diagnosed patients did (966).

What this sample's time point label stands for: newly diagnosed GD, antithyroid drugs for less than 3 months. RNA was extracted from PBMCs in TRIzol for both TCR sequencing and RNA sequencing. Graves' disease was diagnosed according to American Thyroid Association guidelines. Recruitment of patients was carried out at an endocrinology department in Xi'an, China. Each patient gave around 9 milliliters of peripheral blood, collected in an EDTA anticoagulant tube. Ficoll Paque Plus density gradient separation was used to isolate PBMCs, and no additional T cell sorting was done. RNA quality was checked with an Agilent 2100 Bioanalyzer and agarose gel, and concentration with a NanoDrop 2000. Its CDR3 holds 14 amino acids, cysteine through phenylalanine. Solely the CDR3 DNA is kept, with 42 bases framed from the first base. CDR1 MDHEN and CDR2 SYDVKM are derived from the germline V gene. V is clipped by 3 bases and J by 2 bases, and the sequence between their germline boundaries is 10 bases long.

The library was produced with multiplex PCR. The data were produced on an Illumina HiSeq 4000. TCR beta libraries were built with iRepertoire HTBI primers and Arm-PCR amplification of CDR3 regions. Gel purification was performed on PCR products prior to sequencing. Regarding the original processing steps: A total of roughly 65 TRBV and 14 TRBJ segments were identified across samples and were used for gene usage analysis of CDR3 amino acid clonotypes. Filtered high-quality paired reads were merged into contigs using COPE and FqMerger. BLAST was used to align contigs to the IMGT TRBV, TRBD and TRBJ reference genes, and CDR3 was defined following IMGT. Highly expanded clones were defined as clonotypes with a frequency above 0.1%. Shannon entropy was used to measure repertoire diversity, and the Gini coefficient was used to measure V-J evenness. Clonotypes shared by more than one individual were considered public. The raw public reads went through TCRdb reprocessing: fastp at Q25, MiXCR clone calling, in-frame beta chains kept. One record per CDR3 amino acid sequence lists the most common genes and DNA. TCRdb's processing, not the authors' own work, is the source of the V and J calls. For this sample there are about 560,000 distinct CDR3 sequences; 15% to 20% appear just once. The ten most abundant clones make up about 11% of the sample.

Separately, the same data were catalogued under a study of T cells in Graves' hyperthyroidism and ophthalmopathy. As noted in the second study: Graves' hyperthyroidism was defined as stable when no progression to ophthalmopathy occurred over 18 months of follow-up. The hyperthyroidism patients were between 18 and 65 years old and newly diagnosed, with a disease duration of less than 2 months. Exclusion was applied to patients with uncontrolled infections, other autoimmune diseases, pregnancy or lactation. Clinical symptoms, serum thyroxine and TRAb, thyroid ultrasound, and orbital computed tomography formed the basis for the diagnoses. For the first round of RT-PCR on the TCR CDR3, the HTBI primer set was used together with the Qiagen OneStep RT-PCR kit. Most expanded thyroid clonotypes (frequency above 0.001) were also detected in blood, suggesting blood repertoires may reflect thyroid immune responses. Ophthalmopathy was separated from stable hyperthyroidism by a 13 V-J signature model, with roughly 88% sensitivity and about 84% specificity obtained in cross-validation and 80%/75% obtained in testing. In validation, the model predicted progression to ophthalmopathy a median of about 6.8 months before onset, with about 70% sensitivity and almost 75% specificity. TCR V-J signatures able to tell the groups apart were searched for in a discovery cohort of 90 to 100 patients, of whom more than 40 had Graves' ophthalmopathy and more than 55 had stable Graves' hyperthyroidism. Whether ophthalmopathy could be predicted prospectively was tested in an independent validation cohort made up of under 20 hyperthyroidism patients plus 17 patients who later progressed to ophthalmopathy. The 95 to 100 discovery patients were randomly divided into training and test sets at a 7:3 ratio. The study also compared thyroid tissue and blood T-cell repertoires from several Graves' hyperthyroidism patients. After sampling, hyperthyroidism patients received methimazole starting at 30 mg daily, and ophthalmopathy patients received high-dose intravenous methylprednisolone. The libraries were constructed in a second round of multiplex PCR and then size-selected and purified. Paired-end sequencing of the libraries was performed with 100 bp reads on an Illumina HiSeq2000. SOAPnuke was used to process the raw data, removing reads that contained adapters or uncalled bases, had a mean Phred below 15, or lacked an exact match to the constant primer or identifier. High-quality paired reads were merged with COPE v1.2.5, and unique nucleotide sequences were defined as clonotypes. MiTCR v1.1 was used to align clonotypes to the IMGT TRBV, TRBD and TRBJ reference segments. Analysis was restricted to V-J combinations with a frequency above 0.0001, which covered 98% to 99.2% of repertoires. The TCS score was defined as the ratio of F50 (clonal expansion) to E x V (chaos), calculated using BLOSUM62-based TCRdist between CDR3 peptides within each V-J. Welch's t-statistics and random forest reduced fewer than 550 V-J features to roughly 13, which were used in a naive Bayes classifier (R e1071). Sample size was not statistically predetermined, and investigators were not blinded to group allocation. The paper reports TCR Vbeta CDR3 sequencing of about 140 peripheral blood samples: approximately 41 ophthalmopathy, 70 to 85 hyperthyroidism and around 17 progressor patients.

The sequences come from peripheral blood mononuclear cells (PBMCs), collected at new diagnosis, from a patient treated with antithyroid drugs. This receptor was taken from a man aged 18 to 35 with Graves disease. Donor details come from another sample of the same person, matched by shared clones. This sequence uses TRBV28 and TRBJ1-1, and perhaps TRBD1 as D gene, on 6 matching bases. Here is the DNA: TGTGCCAGCAGTTTCAGGGGATACAACACTGAAGCTTTCTTT. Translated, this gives CASSFRGYNTEAFF.